These 2 T cell receptor beta chains came from one sample sequenced in a study of blood T cell repertoires in COVID-19. TCRdb's table, derived via immunoSEQ multiplex PCR, lists solely in-frame clones and lacks some. Among approximately 180,000 clones listed, approximately 90% were seen once. The source material was peripheral blood. The receptors here all came from a man between 45 and 60 years old with acute or convalescent COVID-19.

In this sample, this clone turned up once. The CDR3 spells CSGGTGEAFF. The CDR3 DNA reads TGCAGCGGTGGGACAGGAGAAGCTTTCTTT. The chain carries TRBV29-1 and TRBJ1-1, with 8 positions matching TRBD1. The CDR3 consists of 10 residues. After removal of 7 bases from V and 8 bases from J, the junction contained 3 bases not matched to a gene. The germline CDR1 and CDR2 sequences are SQVTM and ANQGSEA.

J is TRBJ1-2 and V is TRBV9; D is perhaps TRBD1 (5 bases). The CDR3 runs 14 residues. Germline V CDR1 and CDR2: SGDLS, YYNGEE. The ends were cut back, 0 bases at V and 5 bases at J, with 11 bases in the middle. The CDR3 region is CASSVEAGWYGYTF. In nucleotides, the CDR3 is TGTGCCAGCAGCGTAGAGGCAGGGTGGTATGGCTACACCTTC.